A selection of T cell receptor beta chains follows, all from one sample in a study of CD8 T cells in ankylosing spondylitis. TCRdb re-derived calls from the 5' RACE reads in MiXCR, one entry per CDR3 protein. The sample carries roughly 370,000 distinct CDR3 sequences, around 20% recorded once. Sequencing was performed on blood, either unsorted or a sorted T cell fraction (not recorded which). Receptors were obtained from a male donor with ankylosing spondylitis. CDR3s include the opening cysteine and the closing phenylalanine or tryptophan. D genes are given only for firm matches. The size of a clone is reported for some rows only, either as once, few or many, or as a class for expanded clones.

len	j_gene	abundance	v_gene	d_gene	CDR3nt	CDR3aa
18	TRBJ2-3	few	TRBV9	TRBD2	TGTGCCAGCTCGACCGGGGGAACTAGCGGGAGCTTAATGGATACGCAGTATTTT	CASSTGGTSGSLMDTQYF
15	TRBJ2-2	few	TRBV7-8	-	TGTGCCAGCAGCAACATCGGCGGTGGTACCGGGGAGCTGTTTTTT	CASSNIGGGTGELFF
15	TRBJ2-2	few	TRBV18	TRBD2	TGTGCCAGCTCTCAGCGGGAGGTTCACACCGGGGAGCTGTTTTTT	CASSQREVHTGELFF
14	TRBJ2-6	-	TRBV28	-	TGTGCCAGCTCTCGGGCGACTGGGGCCAACGTCCTGACTTTC	CASSRATGANVLTF
14	TRBJ2-1	few	TRBV20-1	-	TGCAGTGCTTTCCTTGGCGGGAGAGGGGGTGAGCAGTTCTTC	CSAFLGGRGGEQFF
15	TRBJ1-6	-	TRBV12-3/TRBV12-4	-	TGTGCCAGCAGTGCCTCACAGGGTGTACATTCACCCCTCCACTTT	CASSASQGVHSPLHF
14	TRBJ2-7	once	TRBV7-2	TRBD2	TGTGCCAGCAGCCAAGCCGGGACTAGTTACGAGCAGTACTTC	CASSQAGTSYEQYF
14	TRBJ2-1	few	TRBV6-2/TRBV6-3	TRBD2	TGTGCCAGCAGTTGGTCCGGGGGGTCGGATGAGCAGTTCTTC	CASSWSGGSDEQFF
13	TRBJ1-6	-	TRBV12-3/TRBV12-4	-	TGTGCCAGCAGTTCTCGAGATTACTCACCCCTCCACTTT	CASSSRDYSPLHF
12	TRBJ2-1	few	TRBV28	-	TGTGCCAGCAGTCCCCCATTGAATGAGCAGTTCTTC	CASSPPLNEQFF
14	TRBJ1-2	-	TRBV4-3	-	TGCGCCAGCAGCCAAGATCTCCCAACCTATGGCTACACCTTC	CASSQDLPTYGYTF
16	TRBJ2-6	-	TRBV20-1	-	TGCAGTGCCCTCGACGACAGAAACTCTGGGGCCAACGTCCTGACTTTC	CSALDDRNSGANVLTF
17	TRBJ1-3	-	TRBV21-1	-	TGTGCCAGCAGCAAAGCAAAAGGGGGCCACTCTGGAAACACCATATATTTT	CASSKAKGGHSGNTIYF
16	TRBJ1-2	-	TRBV28	-	TGTGCCAGCACGCCCGGGGGCCCGTACAGGAACTATGGCTACACCTTC	CASTPGGPYRNYGYTF
13	TRBJ1-1	few	TRBV9	-	TGTGCCAGCAGCGTAGGGGGGGACACTGAAGCTTTCTTT	CASSVGGDTEAFF
13	TRBJ2-3	few	TRBV7-9	-	TGTGCCAGCAACCAGGGGGACTCAGATACGCAGTATTTT	CASNQGDSDTQYF
12	TRBJ1-2	-	TRBV12-3/TRBV12-4	-	TGTGCCAGCAGTTTCGGCAAGTATGGCTACACCTTC	CASSFGKYGYTF
13	TRBJ1-3	-	TRBV7-2	-	TGTGCCAGCGGGGAAGGCTCTGGAAACACCATATATTTT	CASGEGSGNTIYF
15	TRBJ1-1	-	TRBV6-5	-	TGTGCCAGCAGTTACGTGGGCCCGGGCGGCACTGAAGCTTTCTTT	CASSYVGPGGTEAFF
13	TRBJ2-1	-	TRBV3-1	-	TGTGCCAGCAGCCAAAGTCCGATCAATGAGCAGTTCTTC	CASSQSPINEQFF
14	TRBJ2-7	-	TRBV29-1	TRBD2	TGCAGCGTCCTAGAGGTGACTAGCGGTTACGAGCAGTACTTC	CSVLEVTSGYEQYF
13	TRBJ2-2	few	TRBV2	-	TGTGCCAGCAGAGTTACACGGACCGGGGAGCTGTTTTTT	CASRVTRTGELFF
16	TRBJ2-1	-	TRBV20-1	TRBD1	TGCAGTGCCAGCCGTTACTATGGGACAGGGAGGAATGAGCAGTTCTTC	CSASRYYGTGRNEQFF
16	TRBJ2-2	-	TRBV7-3	TRBD1	TGTGCCAGCAGCCCAAACAGGGGGAGGACCACCGGGGAGCTGTTTTTT	CASSPNRGRTTGELFF